The source of this TCR beta chain is a study of cytomegalovirus exposure and HLA in healthy donors. Germline values: CDR1 MNHNS, CDR2 SASEGT. Trimming removed 5 bases at V and 4 bases at J, with 6 bases between. The CDR3 is 13 amino acids. Sequencing was performed with immunoSEQ multiplex PCR; in TCRdb, only in-frame clones are kept and a portion is missing. Among under 400,000 clones listed, about nine tenths were seen once. The donors were part of the validation cohort, which consisted of about 120 subjects and was separate from the first cohort of 666 subjects. To note about this clone: Antigen specificity is unknown.

General study findings and limits: The study flagged about 150 TCR beta chains as cytomegalovirus-associated. Published work reported that the classifier diagnosed cytomegalovirus status with high specificity and sensitivity.

The V gene is TRBV6-1, the J gene TRBJ2-6, with D hard to call. The sequencing sample was made of PBMCs. The receptor was isolated from a young woman in good health and CMV-seronegative. The CDR3 protein is CASSPGGANVLTF. Written as DNA, the CDR3 is TGTGCCAGCAGTCCCGGGGGGGCCAACGTCCTGACTTTC.